The sequence of this T cell receptor (beta chain) was determined in a study of shared clonotypes between healthy human individuals. This CDR3 region has 13 residues. The V and J ends lost 2 bases and 9 bases respectively, with 15 bases between them. CDR1 and CDR2 from the germline V gene are GTSNPN and SVGIG (reference sequence). General observations from the study: The low donor count limited represented genetic and exposure-history diversity. Relative to clonotypes present in all four donors, those not shared had lower generation probabilities.

For sorted subsets, about 200 ng DNA per replicate equaled about 30,000 T cell genomes. TCRdb's table, derived via immunoSEQ multiplex PCR, lists solely in-frame clones and lacks some. The top ten hold less than 0.15% of the sample, which has under 2,500,000 clones, approximately 94% seen once. Note on this clone: Its antigen is not known.

The V and J genes are TRBV30 and TRBJ2-3; D is uncertain. Sequenced sample: naive CD4+ T cells sorted from blood. Stated subset: CD45RA+ positively selected. This TCR came from a man between 18 and 29 years old in good health. CDR3 protein: CAWSPRTQETQYF. The CDR3 nucleotides are TGTGCCTGGAGTCCTAGGACCCAAGAAACGCAGTATTTT.